Given below is one T cell receptor beta chain in context. The record originates from a study of tumor-infiltrating lymphocytes in oesophageal squamous cell carcinoma. V lost 1 base to trimming and J lost 6 bases; unmatched junction nucleotides: 2. Germline-derived CDR1 and CDR2 are SGHAT and FQDESV (reference sequence). This CDR3 contains 16 residues. TCRdb recomputed calls from the PCR reads with MiXCR, one row per CDR3 protein. Of over 14,000 distinct CDR3 sequences listed, roughly 55% are singletons. V is TRBV11-1 and J is TRBJ2-3; TRBD2 agrees at 15 bases. Material for sequencing was esophageal tumor tissue. This sequence originates from a male donor with esophageal squamous cell carcinoma. The CDR3 is CASSLVGLAGGDTQYF. The CDR3 DNA is TGTGCCAGCAGCTTAGTGGGACTAGCGGGAGGTGATACGCAGTATTTT.